This T cell receptor (beta chain) stems from a study of PD-L1 blockade in urothelial cancer. Across the study: Atezolizumab (1,200 mg intravenously every 3 weeks) began in 2014 for patients. Chemotherapy regimens numbering 0 to 3 had been given to patients.

Here immunoSEQ multiplex PCR was the method, and the copy in TCRdb shows in-frame clones only, minus some. The table records 85,000 to 90,000 clones, approximately 87% of them present only once. Time point denoted: pretreatment peripheral blood. Patient sample counts ranged from 1 to 8, pretreatment and on-treatment. The clonotype originates from a man aged 60 to 75 with urothelial cancer. The sequencing here drew on PBMCs, taken around atezolizumab (anti-PD-L1) treatment.

The CDR3 is CASSSPGQGITEQFF. The CDR3 region has the DNA TGTGCCAGCAGCTCGCCGGGACAGGGAATTACGGAGCAGTTCTTC. V gene TRBV5-4 combines with J gene TRBJ2-1; TRBD1 matches at 9 bases. This CDR3 contains 15 residues. The J segment lost 10 bases and the V segment lost 3 bases, leaving 11 bases of the junction unmatched. Germline CDR1 SGHNT, CDR2 YYREEE (reference sequence).